The sequence of this TCR beta chain was determined in a study of OX40 agonist ivuxolimab in advanced cancers. Study background: Participants averaged 60 years of age (range 23 to 79) and were roughly 80% male. Participants could have had prior anti-PD-1, anti-PD-L1 or anti-CTLA-4 therapy, and roughly 39% had some.

Here immunoSEQ multiplex PCR was the method, and the copy in TCRdb shows in-frame clones only, minus some. The table includes some 87,000 clones, roughly 87% detected once. V lost 3 bases and J lost 5, with 10 bases in between. CDR3 length: 13 amino acids. Germline CDR1 is SGHTA and CDR2 is FQGNSA. The genes are TRBV7-2 and TRBJ2-5; TRBD2 is a possible D gene (5 bases). The sequence derives from an adult with an advanced solid tumor such as melanoma, head and neck, liver or kidney cancer. Sequencing used CD4+ or CD8+ T cells sorted from blood, obtained in a trial of the OX40 agonist ivuxolimab. In nucleotides, the CDR3 is TGTGCCAGCAGCTTGGCCCCGGGGGAGACCCAGTACTTC. It translates to CASSLAPGETQYF.